This T cell receptor beta chain appears in the sequencing data of a study of cytomegalovirus exposure and HLA in healthy donors. Both 60 Vbeta primers and 13 Jbeta primers went into the PCR. TCRdb's table, derived via immunoSEQ multiplex PCR, lists solely in-frame clones and lacks some. The data hold some 140,000 clones, with roughly three fifths observed a single time. Study-level points and caveats: A few chains tied to CMV proved CMV antigen-specific in vitro.

This clone was counted a few times. Its antigen is not identified. Germline loops: CDR1 SGHTA, CDR2 FQGTGA. V lost 5 bases and J lost 7; bases outside the gene matches: 10. This CDR3 is 16 amino acids long. This TCR came from a woman in her thirties or forties in good health and CMV-seronegative. Sequencing was performed on PBMCs. This rearrangement joins TRBV7-3 to TRBJ2-2; 10 bases are a match to TRBD2. The CDR3 here is CASSRSSGGLDGELFF. Written as DNA, the CDR3 is TGTGCCAGCAGCCGCTCTAGCGGGGGTCTAGACGGGGAGCTGTTTTTT.